Below, 27 T cell receptor beta chains from the same sample are listed, as sequenced in a study of blood T cell repertoires in COVID-19. The repertoire was sequenced with immunoSEQ multiplex PCR; TCRdb's copy has only in-frame clones and lacks some. Of about 280,000 clones listed, over 75% are singletons. The sample taken for sequencing was peripheral blood. These receptor sequences come from a woman in her 70s with acute or convalescent COVID-19.

V is TRBV7-3 and J is TRBJ2-2; 7 bases fit TRBD1. V gave up 5 bases and J gave up 8 bases; unmatched junction bases: 5. The germline V gene has CDR1 SGHTA and CDR2 FQGTGA. The CDR3 is made up of 13 amino acids. The CDR3 loop reads CASSRQGNGELFF. Written as DNA, the CDR3 is TGTGCCAGCAGCAGACAGGGAAATGGGGAGCTGTTTTTT.

Here the CDR3 reads CAWSVWGGNNEQFF. The CDR3 DNA follows: TGTGCCTGGAGTGTATGGGGGGGGAACAATGAGCAGTTCTTC. The genes are TRBV30 and TRBJ2-1; 7 positions match TRBD2. Germline CDR1 reads GTSNPN; CDR2 reads SVGIG (reference sequence). Germline trimming cut 0 bases from V and 5 bases from J; bases unmatched to any gene: 4. The CDR3 loop spans 14 amino acids.

This clone was recorded only once. The chain couples TRBV30 to TRBJ1-1; no definite D call. CDR1 and CDR2 (germline): GTSNPN, SVGIG (reference sequence). The CDR3 runs 11 residues. Trimming took 7 bases from V and 3 from J, leaving 9 bases between them. The CDR3 region is CALDGDTEAFF. The CDR3 DNA is TGTGCCTTAGACGGGGACACTGAAGCTTTCTTT.

Remarks on this clone: Other DNA sequences within the sample encode an identical CDR3. V is TRBV6-5 and J is TRBJ1-2; TRBD1 agrees at 9 bases. The CDR3 length is 13 residues. CDR1 is MNHEY and CDR2 is SVGAGI in the germline V gene. After removal of 5 bases from V and 8 bases from J, the junction contained 6 bases not matched to a gene. Written as DNA, the CDR3 is TGTGCCAGCAGTCGGGGACAGGGCCGAGGCTACACCTTC. Translation: CASSRGQGRGYTF.

The chain joins TRBV5-1 to TRBJ2-2, with a possible D match to TRBD2 (7 bases). CDR1 and CDR2 from the germline V gene are SGHRS and YFSETQ. The CDR3 sequence is 13 residues long. V lost 4 bases and J lost 6, with 10 bases in between. The CDR3 protein is CASSLGGPGELFF. CDR3 in DNA: TGCGCCAGCAGCCTGGGGGGGCCCGGGGAGCTGTTTTTT.

V and J are TRBV2 and TRBJ2-5, with D possibly matching TRBD2 (6 bases). Germline CDR1 SNHLY, CDR2 FYNNEI. This CDR3 comprises 14 residues. V gave up 11 bases and J gave up 7 bases, with 23 bases separating them. CDR3 amino acids: CAGGRDSLVWTQYF. The CDR3, as DNA: TGTGCCGGAGGGCGGGACTCCCTGGTCTGGACCCAGTACTTC.

V gene TRBV21-1 combines with J gene TRBJ1-1; TRBD1, the table's D call, was not compared with the DNA. TRBV21-1 is marked as a pseudogene. This CDR3 is 20 amino acids long. CDR3 residues: CASSKEVGQGQAPADAEAFF. DNA of the CDR3: TGTGCCAGCAGCAAGGAGGTTGGGCAGGGACAGGCCCCAGCGGACGCTGAAGCTTTCTTT.

The chain is built from TRBV24-1 and TRBJ2-1; D remains ambiguous. CDR1 is KGHDR, CDR2 SFDVKD, per germline. The ends were cut back, 4 bases at V and 0 bases at J, with 6 bases in the middle. This CDR3 has 14 amino acids. CDR3 protein: CATSDTSSYNEQFF. The CDR3 coding sequence is TGTGCCACCAGTGACACAAGCTCCTACAATGAGCAGTTCTTC.

With respect to this clone: At one boundary the junction diverges from the germline segment, which might be a read error. The J gene is TRBJ2-1, the V gene TRBV5-1; D is perhaps TRBD2 (5 bases). The CDR3 runs to 18 residues. Germline V gene lookup returns CDR1 SGHRS and CDR2 YFSETQ. The CDR3 loop reads CASSLALGNIPSDNEQFF. The CDR3 nucleotides read TGCGCCAGCAGCTTGGCACTAGGCAACATCCCCTCCGACAATGAGCAGTTCTTC.

This clone showed up just once. The CDR3 protein is CASSDSFNYGYTF. The CDR3, as DNA: TGCGCCAGCAGTGACAGTTTTAACTATGGCTACACCTTC. The chain has TRBV10-2 and TRBJ1-2; D is unresolved. The CDR3 is 13 residues long. Germline assignment: CDR1 WSHSY and CDR2 SAAADI. Trimming left V 3 bases short and J 1 base short, with 6 bases between.

The J gene is TRBJ1-1, the V gene TRBV7-9; perhaps TRBD1 as D (5 bases). Trimming removed 1 base at V and 8 bases at J, with 11 bases between. This CDR3 has 13 residues. CDR1 and CDR2 from the germline V gene are SEHNR and FQNEAQ (reference sequence). This chain's CDR3 is CASSLGAWGEAFF. DNA for the CDR3: TGTGCCAGCAGCTTAGGGGCGTGGGGCGAAGCTTTCTTT. Supplemented by reference TRBV7-9 and TRBJ1-1, the full variable domain reads DTGVSQNPRHKITKRGQNVTFRCDPISEHNRLYWYRQTLGQGPEFLTYFQNEAQLEKSRLLSDRFSAERPKGSFSTLEIQRTEQGDSAMYLCASSLGAWGEAFFGQGTRLTVV.

Only a few counts were recorded for this clone. V usage is TRBV6-7 and J usage is TRBJ1-1; D unclear. TRBV6-7 is recorded as an ORF, its role being uncertain. The CDR3 totals 15 residues. Trimming removed 0 bases at V and 0 bases at J, with 8 bases between. The CDR3: CASSYSTGMNTEAFF. In DNA, the CDR3 is TGTGCCAGCAGTTACTCGACCGGGATGAACACTGAAGCTTTCTTT.

The chain joins TRBV10-1 to TRBJ2-5; a possible D gene is TRBD2 (6 bases). CDR1 is WNHNN, CDR2 SYGVQD, per germline (reference sequence). This CDR3 spans 13 amino acids. Trimming cost V 5 bases and J 3 bases, with 10 bases left between them. The CDR3 reads CASSKGGEETQYF. Here the CDR3 DNA reads TGCGCCAGCAGTAAAGGCGGGGAAGAGACCCAGTACTTC.

This chain uses TRBV3-1 (or the pseudogene TRBV3-2) with TRBJ2-5, with 9 nucleotides matching TRBD2. Germline CDR1 reads LGHDT; CDR2 reads YNNKEL (reference sequence). This CDR3 contains 15 residues. Germline trimming cut 0 bases from V and 7 bases from J; bases unmatched to any gene: 6. CDR3 in amino acids: CASSQDGSGGWTQYF. CDR3 nucleotide sequence: TGTGCCAGCAGCCAAGACGGGAGCGGGGGGTGGACCCAGTACTTC.

The chain employs TRBV24-1 and TRBJ2-3; 7 bases are a match to TRBD1. The germline V gene encodes CDR1 KGHDR and CDR2 SFDVKD. The CDR3 runs 15 residues. V shed 10 bases and J 0 bases; nucleotides not matched to a gene: 9. CDR3 protein: CATRGRRSSTDTQYF. DNA of the CDR3: TGTGCCACTAGGGGGCGCAGATCTAGCACAGATACGCAGTATTTT.

This rearrangement joins TRBV11-2 to TRBJ2-7; 11 bases are a match to TRBD1. This CDR3 has 16 residues. The germline CDR1 and CDR2 sequences are SGHAT and FQNNGV. After removal of 2 bases from V and 6 bases from J, the junction contained 9 bases not matched to a gene. The CDR3 reads CASSLRGGQGAGEQYF. The CDR3 nucleotides read TGTGCCAGCAGCTTAAGGGGTGGACAGGGGGCGGGCGAGCAGTACTTC.

The gene calls are TRBV6-5 and TRBJ1-2; 7 bases match TRBD1. The trim removed 6 bases at V and 7 bases at J, leaving 5 bases unmatched. This CDR3 contains 12 residues. CDR1 and CDR2 from the germline V gene are MNHEY and SVGAGI. The CDR3 reads CASRPTGRGYTF. As DNA, the CDR3 is TGTGCCAGCAGGCCGACAGGGCGTGGCTACACCTTC.

Only one count was recorded for this clone. The chain joins TRBV5-1 to TRBJ2-1, with 8 bases fitting TRBD2. CDR1 and CDR2 (germline): SGHRS, YFSETQ. V gave up 4 bases and J gave up 0 bases; unmatched junction bases: 3. The CDR3 is 15 amino acids. This CDR3 is CASSESGGSYNEQFF. In DNA form, the CDR3 reads TGCGCCAGCAGCGAGAGCGGGGGCTCCTACAATGAGCAGTTCTTC.

Notes on this clone: This sample includes further DNA sequences coding for the same CDR3. The chain employs TRBV18 and TRBJ1-1; TRBD1 matches 9 bases. The CDR3 has 13 amino acids. Germline lookup yields CDR1 KGHSH and CDR2 LQKENI. The junction had 2 bases not matched to a gene; V was cut back by 6 bases and J by 3 bases. CDR3 nucleotides: TGTGCCAGCTCCCGGGACAGGGACACTGAAGCTTTCTTT. Translated: CASSRDRDTEAFF.

This chain connects TRBV10-3 to TRBJ2-7, with D perhaps TRBD1 (7 bases). Looked up from germline, CDR1 is ENHRY and CDR2 is SYGVKD. The CDR3 contains 14 residues. Trimming cost V 6 bases and J 1 base, with 13 bases left between them. In nucleotides, the CDR3 is TGTGCCATCAGAACCGCGGGACAGTCCTACGAGCAGTACTTC. Protein product: CAIRTAGQSYEQYF.

This chain connects TRBV7-8 to TRBJ1-1; possible D gene TRBD1, 6 bases. Germline lookup yields CDR1 SGHVS and CDR2 FQNEAQ. V was pared by 5 bases and J by 4 bases, with 14 bases between. The CDR3 covers 14 residues. Here the CDR3 reads CASSPGVVGTEAFF. The CDR3 DNA reads TGTGCCAGCAGCCCAGGGGTTGTGGGCACTGAAGCTTTCTTT.

This chain uses TRBV5-1 with TRBJ1-6; D is unresolved. V was shortened by 0 bases and J by 5 bases, with 15 bases between the two germline ends. There are 17 residues in the CDR3. CDR1 is SGHRS and CDR2 is YFSETQ in the germline V gene. The CDR3: CASSLVTSTNNNSPLHF. Written as DNA, the CDR3 is TGCGCCAGCAGCTTGGTAACCTCCACCAACAATAATTCACCCCTCCACTTT.

The chain joins TRBV19 to TRBJ2-2; perhaps TRBD2 as D (5 bases). The CDR3 has 13 amino acids. Germline loops: CDR1 LNHDA, CDR2 SQIVND (reference sequence). The ends were cut back, 7 bases at V and 7 bases at J, with 13 bases in the middle. This CDR3 reads CASKFLSDGELFF. CDR3 DNA: TGTGCCAGTAAATTTCTTAGCGACGGGGAGCTGTTTTTT.

The chain has TRBV9 and TRBJ2-1, with D possibly being TRBD1 (5 bases). The CDR3 is made up of 15 amino acids. Germline V gene lookup returns CDR1 SGDLS and CDR2 YYNGEE. The V gene lost 1 base and the J gene lost 6 bases, with 14 bases spanning the gap. CDR3: CASSVTGHPGNEQFF. In nucleotides, the CDR3 is TGTGCCAGCAGCGTAACAGGCCACCCGGGCAATGAGCAGTTCTTC.

The gene calls are TRBV6-6 and TRBJ1-2; D is possibly TRBD1 (6 bases). Trimming stripped 5 bases from V and 8 bases from J, with 9 bases between. This CDR3 region has 11 residues. Germline-derived CDR1 and CDR2 are MNHNY and SVGAGI (reference sequence). Here the CDR3 DNA reads TGTGCCAGCAGTACAGGGAGCGGCTACACCTTC. This encodes CASSTGSGYTF.

The chain combines TRBV7-9 with TRBJ1-2, with D hard to call. This CDR3 comprises 13 residues. The germline gives CDR1 SEHNR, CDR2 FQNEAQ (reference sequence). V gave up 6 bases and J gave up 2 bases, with 10 bases separating them. The CDR3 nucleotides read TGTGCCAGCAGTTTCACAGAGAACTATGGCTACACCTTC. It encodes CASSFTENYGYTF.

This sequence joins TRBV3-1 (or the pseudogene TRBV3-2) and TRBJ2-7; 10 nucleotides agree with TRBD1. Per the germline V gene, CDR1 is LGHDT and CDR2 is YNNKEL (reference sequence). The CDR3 contains 14 residues. V trimming: 4 bases; J trimming: 9 bases; junction bases outside the gene matches: 9. The DNA for the CDR3 is TGTGCCAGCAGCCTACGACAGGGGGCGCTTCGGCAGTACTTC. Translated, it gives CASSLRQGALRQYF.